The 5 T cell receptor beta chains below were found in one sample sequenced in a study of T-cell reconstitution after alpha-beta-depleted transplantation in children. TCRbeta library construction was performed incorporating unique molecular identifiers. In TCRdb, the PCR reads were re-called with MiXCR into one record per CDR3 protein. There are 32,000 or so distinct CDR3 sequences in the sample; less than 8.5% occur only once, and around 30% lies in the top ten. Notes on the study in general: Expanded graft clones, several hundred of them, were reportedly the source of alpha-beta T cells about two months after transplant.

Their cognate antigens are unknown. Sample: peripheral blood, taken 60 days after TCRalphabeta/CD19-depleted stem cell transplant. These receptors were obtained from a child younger than two who had a stem cell transplant for acute myeloid leukemia, so the T cells may come from the graft donor.

This clonotype rates as medium-sized (0.01 to 0.1%). The rearrangement links TRBV28 to TRBJ1-2; D is undetermined. V lost 3 bases, J lost 3 bases, and 11 bases lay in between. The CDR3 spans 14 residues. Germline-derived CDR1 and CDR2 are MDHEN and SYDVKM. The CDR3 protein is CASSLGVYDYGYTF. DNA of the CDR3: TGTGCCAGCAGTTTGGGTGTTTACGACTATGGCTACACCTTC.

By share, this clonotype ranks as medium-sized. This sequence joins TRBV20-1 and TRBJ2-5, with TRBD2 identical over 8 bases. The CDR3 is 12 amino acids. J gave up 4 bases and V 6 bases, and 4 bases lay outside the gene matches. The germline CDR1 and CDR2 sequences are DFQATT and SNEGSKA (reference sequence). Written as DNA, the CDR3 is TGCAGTGCCCACCTAGCGGGAGAGACCCAGTACTTC. Its protein product is CSAHLAGETQYF.

This clonotype was observed many times. The V and J genes are TRBV4-3 and TRBJ2-1; TRBD1 matches at 8 bases. Germline CDR1 reads LGHNA; CDR2 reads YSLEER. V lost 0 bases to trimming and J lost 4 bases; unmatched junction nucleotides: 5. The CDR3 consists of 16 residues. The CDR3 sequence is CASSQDRTGIYNEQFF. The CDR3 bases are TGCGCCAGCAGCCAAGATAGGACAGGGATTTACAATGAGCAGTTCTTC.

This clonotype was found many times. The rearrangement links TRBV5-1 to TRBJ2-6; D is uncertain. Germline lookup yields CDR1 SGHRS and CDR2 YFSETQ. The CDR3 has 16 residues. The germline V and J ends were trimmed by 4 bases and 0 bases, with 11 bases remaining between them. The CDR3 region is CASSDPRPSGANVLTF. The DNA for the CDR3 is TGCGCCAGCAGCGACCCCCGCCCCTCTGGGGCCAACGTCCTGACTTTC.

This clonotype was seen a handful of times. This chain joins TRBV5-5 and TRBJ2-7; TRBD1 agrees at 9 bases. The CDR3 consists of 15 residues. Germline CDR1 is SGHKS and CDR2 is YYEKEE (reference sequence). Unmatched junction bases numbered 10, after V lost 4 bases and J lost 5 bases. The chain's CDR3 is CASSPHRGLINEQYF. CDR3 nucleotides: TGTGCCAGCAGCCCTCACAGGGGGCTGATCAACGAGCAGTACTTC.